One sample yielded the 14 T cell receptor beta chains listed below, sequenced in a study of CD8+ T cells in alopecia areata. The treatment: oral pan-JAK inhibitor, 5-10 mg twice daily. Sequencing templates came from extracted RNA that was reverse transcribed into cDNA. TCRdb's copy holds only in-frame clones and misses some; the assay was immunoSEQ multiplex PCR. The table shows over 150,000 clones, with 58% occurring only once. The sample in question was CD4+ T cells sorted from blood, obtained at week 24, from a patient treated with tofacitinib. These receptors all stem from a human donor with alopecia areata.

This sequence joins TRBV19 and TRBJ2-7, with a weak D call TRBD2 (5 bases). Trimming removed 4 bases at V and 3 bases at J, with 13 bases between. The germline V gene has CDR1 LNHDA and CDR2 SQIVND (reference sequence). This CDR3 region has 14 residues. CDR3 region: CASSTRSGSYEQYF. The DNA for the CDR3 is TGTGCCAGTAGTACGAGATCGGGGAGCTACGAGCAGTACTTC.

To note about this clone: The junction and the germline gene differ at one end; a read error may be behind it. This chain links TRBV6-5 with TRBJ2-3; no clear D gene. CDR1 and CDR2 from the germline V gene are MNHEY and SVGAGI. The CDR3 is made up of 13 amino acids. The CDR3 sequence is CAISGRLGDTQYF. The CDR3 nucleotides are TGTGCCATCAGTGGACGTCTGGGCGATACGCAGTATTTT.

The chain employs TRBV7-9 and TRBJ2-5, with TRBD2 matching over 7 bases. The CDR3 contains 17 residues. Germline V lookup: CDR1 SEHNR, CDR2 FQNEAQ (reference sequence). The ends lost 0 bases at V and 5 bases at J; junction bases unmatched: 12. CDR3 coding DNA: TGTGCCAGCAGCTTAGCCGTGGCGGCGGGGGTCTGGGAGACCCAGTACTTC. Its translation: CASSLAVAAGVWETQYF.

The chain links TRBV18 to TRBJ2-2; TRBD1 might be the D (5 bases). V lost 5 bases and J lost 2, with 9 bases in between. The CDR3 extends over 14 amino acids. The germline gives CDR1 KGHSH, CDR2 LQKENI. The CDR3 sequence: CASSEDSNTGELFF. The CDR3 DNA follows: TGTGCCAGCTCAGAAGACAGCAACACCGGGGAGCTGTTTTTT. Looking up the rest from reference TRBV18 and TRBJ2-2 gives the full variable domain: NAGVMQNPRHLVRRRGQEARLRCSPMKGHSHVYWYRQLPEEGLKFMVYLQKENIIDESGMPKERFSAEFPKEGPSILRIQQVVRGDSAAYFCASSEDSNTGELFFGEGSRLTVL.

For the CDR3, the DNA is TGTGCCAGCAGCGTAAGTGAGGCCCCATCCTACGAGCAGTACTTC. Its protein product is CASSVSEAPSYEQYF. This rearrangement joins TRBV9 to TRBJ2-7, with D hard to call. The CDR3 has 15 amino acids. The germline V gene has CDR1 SGDLS and CDR2 YYNGEE. The V gene lost 1 base and the J gene lost 1 base, with 12 bases spanning the gap.

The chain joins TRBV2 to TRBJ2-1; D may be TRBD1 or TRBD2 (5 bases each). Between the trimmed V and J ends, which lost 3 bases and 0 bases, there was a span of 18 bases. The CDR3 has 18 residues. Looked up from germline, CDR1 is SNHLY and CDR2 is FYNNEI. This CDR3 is CASSDRALGGLSYNEQFF. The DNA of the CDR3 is TGTGCCAGCAGTGACAGGGCCCTGGGCGGGCTCTCCTACAATGAGCAGTTCTTC.

The CDR3 sequence is CASSLSSSGTGIKGTQYF. Written as DNA, the CDR3 is TGTGCCAGTAGTCTCTCATCCTCCGGGACAGGGATCAAGGGTACGCAGTATTTT. The chain combines TRBV19 with TRBJ2-3, with TRBD1 matching over 9 bases. CDR1 and CDR2 (germline): LNHDA, SQIVND (reference sequence). Germline trimming cut 5 bases from V and 8 bases from J; bases unmatched to any gene: 20. This CDR3 has 18 amino acids. The full variable domain, with the rest looked up from reference TRBV19 and TRBJ2-3, is DGGITQSPKYLFRKEGQNVTLSCEQNLNHDAMYWYRQDPGQGLRLIYYSQIVNDFQKGDIAEGYSVSREKKESFPLTVTSAQKNPTAFYLCASSLSSSGTGIKGTQYFGPGTRLTVL.

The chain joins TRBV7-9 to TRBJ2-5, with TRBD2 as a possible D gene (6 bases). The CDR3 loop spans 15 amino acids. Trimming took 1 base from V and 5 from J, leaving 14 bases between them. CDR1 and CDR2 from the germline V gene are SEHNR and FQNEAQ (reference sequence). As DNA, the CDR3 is TGTGCCAGCAGCTTAGTGGGAGGCCTCCTCGAGACCCAGTACTTC. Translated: CASSLVGGLLETQYF.

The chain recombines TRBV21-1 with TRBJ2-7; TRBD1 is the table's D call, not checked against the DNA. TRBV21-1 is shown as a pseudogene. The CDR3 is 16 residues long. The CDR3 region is CASSKDGTGGTYEQYF. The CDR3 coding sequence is TGTGCCAGCAGCAAAGACGGGACAGGGGGCACCTACGAGCAGTACTTC.

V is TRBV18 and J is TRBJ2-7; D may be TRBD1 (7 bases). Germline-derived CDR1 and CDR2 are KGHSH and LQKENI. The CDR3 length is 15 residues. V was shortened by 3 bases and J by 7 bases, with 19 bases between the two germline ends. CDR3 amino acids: CASSPRGDSAGEQYF. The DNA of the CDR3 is TGTGCCAGCTCACCTAGAGGGGACAGCGCGGGGGAGCAGTACTTC.

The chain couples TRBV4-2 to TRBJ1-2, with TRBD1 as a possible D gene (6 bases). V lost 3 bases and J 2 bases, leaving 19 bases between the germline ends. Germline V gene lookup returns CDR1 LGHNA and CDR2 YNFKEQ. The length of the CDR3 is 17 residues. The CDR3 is CASSQDVGPRGNYGYTF. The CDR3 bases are TGTGCCAGCAGCCAGGACGTGGGACCAAGGGGGAACTATGGCTACACCTTC.

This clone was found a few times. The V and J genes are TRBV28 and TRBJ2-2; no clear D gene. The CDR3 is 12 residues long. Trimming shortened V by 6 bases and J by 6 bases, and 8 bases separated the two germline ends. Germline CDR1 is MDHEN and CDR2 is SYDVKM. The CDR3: CASSSSAGELFF. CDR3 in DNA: TGTGCCAGCAGCAGTAGTGCCGGGGAGCTGTTTTTT.

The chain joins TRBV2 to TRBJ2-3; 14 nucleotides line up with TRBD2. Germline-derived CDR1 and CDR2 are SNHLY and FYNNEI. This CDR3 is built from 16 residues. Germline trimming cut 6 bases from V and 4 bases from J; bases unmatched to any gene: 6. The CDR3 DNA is TGTGCCAGCAGAGCGACTAGCGGGAGGGCCTCAGATACGCAGTATTTT. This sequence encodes CASRATSGRASDTQYF. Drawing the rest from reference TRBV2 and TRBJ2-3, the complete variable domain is EPEVTQTPSHQVTQMGQEVILRCVPISNHLYFYWYRQILGQKVEFLVSFYNNEISEKSEIFDDQFSVERPDGSNFTLKIRSTKLEDSAMYFCASRATSGRASDTQYFGPGTRLTVL.

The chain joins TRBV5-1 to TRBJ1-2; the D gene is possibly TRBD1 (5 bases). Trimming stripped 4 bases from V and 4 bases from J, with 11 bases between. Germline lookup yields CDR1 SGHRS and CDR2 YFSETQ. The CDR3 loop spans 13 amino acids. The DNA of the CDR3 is TGCGCCAGCAGCGTCGCCGGGGGCTATGGCTACACCTTC. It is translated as CASSVAGGYGYTF. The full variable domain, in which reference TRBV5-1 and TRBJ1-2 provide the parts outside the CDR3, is KAGVTQTPRYLIKTRGQQVTLSCSPISGHRSVSWYQQTPGQGLQFLFEYFSETQRNKGNFPGRFSGRQFSNSRSEMNVSTLELGDSALYLCASSVAGGYGYTFGSGTRLTVV.